This T cell receptor (beta chain) was recorded in a study of identical twins. Regarding the study as a whole: Some out-of-frame alpha sequences were shared by twins, and these showed excess low generation probability. Among beta out-of-frame sequences, excess sharing between twins appeared weaker.

There are many counts of this clonotype. Its antigen is not known. This CDR3 spans 14 amino acids. The junction had 10 bases not matched to a gene; V was cut back by 9 bases and J by 7 bases. TCRdb reanalysed the 5' RACE reads using MiXCR and keeps one entry per CDR3 protein. The top ten hold under 4.5% of the sample, which has about 240,000 distinct CDR3 sequences, roughly 13% seen once. There were only healthy Caucasians among the donors. These data are also associated with another study on yellow fever vaccine responses in identical twins.

The V call is TRBV12-3 or TRBV12-4, the J call TRBJ1-5; 9 positions match TRBD1. Sequencing was carried out using memory (CD45RO+) T cells sorted from blood. This sequence originates from a woman younger than 35 in good health. The CDR3: CASVQGAPGQPQHF. The CDR3 DNA is TGTGCCAGTGTACAGGGGGCGCCGGGGCAGCCCCAGCATTTT.